This T cell receptor (beta chain) appears in the sequencing data of a study of Graves' ophthalmopathy and Graves' hyperthyroidism. RNA transcripts yielded amplified TCR beta CDR3 regions. First-round RT-PCR with HTBI primers preceded a second-round multiplex PCR. TCRdb used MiXCR to reprocess the multiplex PCR reads, holding one entry per CDR3 protein. The table lists more than 300,000 distinct CDR3 sequences, over 15% of them singletons. This clonotype was observed at least ten times. With V trimmed by 4 bases and J by 5 bases, 4 bases remained unmatched. The CDR3 contains 15 residues. The sequenced sample was peripheral blood. The V and J genes are TRBV12-3 or TRBV12-4 and TRBJ2-5; 13 positions match TRBD2. The sequence derives from a young woman with stable Graves' hyperthyroidism. CDR3 in DNA: TGTGCCAGCAGTTGGACTAGCGGGGGTGGGGAGACCCAGTACTTC. The encoded protein is CASSWTSGGGETQYF.